This TCR beta chain was captured in a study of T-cell memory formation after mild COVID-19. Findings and limits, study-wide: Later expanders leaned toward CD4+, whereas clones contracting from day 15 to 85 were balanced CD4/CD8. CD4+ clones that contracted lay mainly in CM and EM; CD8+ ones lay in EMRA.

There are a few counts of this clonotype. The antigen is not known. TCRdb re-derived calls from the 5' RACE reads in MiXCR, one entry per CDR3 protein. The table has 150,000 or so distinct CDR3 sequences, around a third seen once; the top ten hold around 12%. The CDR3 is 13 residues long. Germline CDR1 and CDR2: SGHRS and YFSETQ. V was clipped by 3 bases and J by 5 bases; unmatched bases: 4. What was sequenced was PBMCs or a T cell subset sorted from them (not recorded which). The receptor's source is an adult woman who had mild COVID-19 (a few samples of this study predate the infection). Cell type and time point are not known. This chain connects TRBV5-1 to TRBJ2-5, with TRBD1 matching over 7 bases. DNA of the CDR3: TGCGCCAGCAGCTCGACAGGGACGGAGACCCAGTACTTC. As protein: CASSSTGTETQYF.